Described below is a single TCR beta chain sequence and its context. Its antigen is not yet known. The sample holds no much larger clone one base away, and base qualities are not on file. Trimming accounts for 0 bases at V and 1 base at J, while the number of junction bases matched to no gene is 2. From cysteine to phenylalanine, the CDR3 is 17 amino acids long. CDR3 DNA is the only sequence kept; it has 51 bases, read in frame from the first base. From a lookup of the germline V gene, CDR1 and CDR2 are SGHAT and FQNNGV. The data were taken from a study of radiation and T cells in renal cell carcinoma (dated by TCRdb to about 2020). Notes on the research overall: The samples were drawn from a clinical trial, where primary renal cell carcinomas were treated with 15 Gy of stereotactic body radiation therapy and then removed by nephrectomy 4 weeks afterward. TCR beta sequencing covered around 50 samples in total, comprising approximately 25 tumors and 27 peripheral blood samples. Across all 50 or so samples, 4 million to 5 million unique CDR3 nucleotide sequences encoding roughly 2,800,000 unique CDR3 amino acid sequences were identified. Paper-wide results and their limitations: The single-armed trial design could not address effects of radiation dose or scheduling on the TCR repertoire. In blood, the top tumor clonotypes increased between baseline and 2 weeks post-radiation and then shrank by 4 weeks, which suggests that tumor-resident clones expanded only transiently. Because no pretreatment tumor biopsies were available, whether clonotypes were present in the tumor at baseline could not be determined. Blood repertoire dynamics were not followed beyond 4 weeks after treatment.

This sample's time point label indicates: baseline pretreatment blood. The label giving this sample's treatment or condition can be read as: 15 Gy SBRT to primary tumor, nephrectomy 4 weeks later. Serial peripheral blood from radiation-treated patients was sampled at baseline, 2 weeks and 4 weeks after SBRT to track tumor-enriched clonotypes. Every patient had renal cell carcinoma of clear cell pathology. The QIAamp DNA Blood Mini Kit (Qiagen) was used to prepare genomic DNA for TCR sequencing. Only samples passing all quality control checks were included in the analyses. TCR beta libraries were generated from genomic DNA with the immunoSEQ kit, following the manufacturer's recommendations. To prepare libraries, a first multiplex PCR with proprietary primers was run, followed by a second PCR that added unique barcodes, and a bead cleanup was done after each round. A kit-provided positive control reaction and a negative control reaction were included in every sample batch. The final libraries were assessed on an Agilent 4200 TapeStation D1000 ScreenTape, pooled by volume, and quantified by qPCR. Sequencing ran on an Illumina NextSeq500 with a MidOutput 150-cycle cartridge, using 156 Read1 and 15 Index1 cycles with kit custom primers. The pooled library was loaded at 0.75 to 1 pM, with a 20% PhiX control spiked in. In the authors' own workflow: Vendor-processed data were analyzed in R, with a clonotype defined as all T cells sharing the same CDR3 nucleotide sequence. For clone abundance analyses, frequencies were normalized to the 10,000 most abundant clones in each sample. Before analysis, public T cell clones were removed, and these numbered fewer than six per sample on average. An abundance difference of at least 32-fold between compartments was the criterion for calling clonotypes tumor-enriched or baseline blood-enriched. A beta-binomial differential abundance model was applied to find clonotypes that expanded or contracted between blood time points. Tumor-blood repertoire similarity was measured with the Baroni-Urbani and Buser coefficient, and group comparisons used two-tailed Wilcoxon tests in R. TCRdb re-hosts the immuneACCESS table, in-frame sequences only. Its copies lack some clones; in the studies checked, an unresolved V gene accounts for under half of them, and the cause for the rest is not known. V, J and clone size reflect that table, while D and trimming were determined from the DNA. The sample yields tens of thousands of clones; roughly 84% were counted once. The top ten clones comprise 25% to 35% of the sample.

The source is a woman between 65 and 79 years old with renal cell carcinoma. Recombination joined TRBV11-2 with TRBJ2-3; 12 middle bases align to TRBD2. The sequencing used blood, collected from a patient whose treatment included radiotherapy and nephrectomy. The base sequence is TGTGCCAGCAGCTTAGACCGGACTAGCGGGGGCACAGATACGCAGTATTTT. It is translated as CASSLDRTSGGTDTQYF.